The 16 T cell receptor beta chains in this list originate from one sample, sequenced in a study of blood T cell repertoires in COVID-19. Repertoires were generated with immunoSEQ multiplex PCR, while TCRdb's copy carries only in-frame clones and drops some. The data hold about 400,000 clones, with 70% to 90% observed a single time. Specimen: PBMCs or T cells enriched from blood (not recorded which). The receptor set was obtained from a man in his forties or fifties in a cohort exposed to, infected with or recovered from COVID-19 (not recorded which).

About this clone itself: The junction does not match germline at one end; this may be a read error. This rearrangement joins TRBV25-1 to TRBJ2-1; D call uncertain. The CDR3 sequence is 11 residues long. Germline V gene sequence: CDR1 MGHDK, CDR2 SYGVNS. CDR3 sequence (DNA): TGTGCCAGCAGTGCCTATAATGAGCAGTTCTTC. It specifies CASSAYNEQFF. Full variable domain (rest looked up from reference TRBV25-1 and TRBJ2-1): EADIYQTPRYLVIGTGKKITLECSQTMGHDKMYWYQQDPGMELHLIHYSYGVNSTEKGDLSSESTVSRIRTEHFPLTLESARPSHTSQYLCASSAYNEQFFGPGTRLTVL.

The V and J genes are TRBV11-3 and TRBJ2-2, with TRBD1 matching over 8 bases. The CDR3 is made up of 13 amino acids. Germline V lookup: CDR1 SGHNT, CDR2 YENEEA. J was trimmed by 4 bases and V by 8 bases; bases with no gene match: 3. CDR3 sequence (DNA): TGTGCCAGCTCCAGGGGGCCCACCGGGGAGCTGTTTTTT. Its protein is CASSRGPTGELFF.

The chain joins TRBV28 to TRBJ2-5, with TRBD2 as a possible D gene (5 bases). The CDR3 has 16 amino acids. The germline V gene has CDR1 MDHEN and CDR2 SYDVKM. Between the trimmed V and J ends, which lost 2 bases and 1 base, there was a span of 14 bases. CDR3: CASSLPGLARQETQYF. CDR3 DNA sequence: TGTGCCAGCAGTTTACCGGGCCTAGCCCGCCAAGAGACCCAGTACTTC.

This chain links TRBV18 with TRBJ1-4; 7 nucleotides align to TRBD1. V was clipped by 1 base and J by 6 bases; unmatched bases: 11. This CDR3 spans 17 amino acids. Germline assignment: CDR1 KGHSH and CDR2 LQKENI. CDR3 residues: CASSPREGGGWYEKLFF. CDR3 sequence (DNA): TGTGCCAGCTCACCACGCGAAGGGGGCGGATGGTATGAAAAACTGTTTTTT.

This clone was observed a single time. The CDR3 DNA follows: TGCGCCAGCAGCCTCTCGTCTCCTAGCGGGAAACTCGCTGAGCAGTTCTTC. Its protein is CASSLSSPSGKLAEQFF. The chain couples TRBV5-1 to TRBJ2-1, with 9 bases lining up with TRBD2. After removal of 4 bases from V and 9 bases from J, the junction contained 17 bases not matched to a gene. The CDR3 contains 17 residues. Per germline, CDR1 SGHRS and CDR2 YFSETQ.

Here the CDR3 reads CASSSRTSGTNTGELFF. CDR3 nucleotides: TGTGCCAGCAGCTCACGGACTAGCGGGACGAACACCGGGGAGCTGTTTTTT. The J gene is TRBJ2-2, the V gene TRBV11-3; 12 nucleotides line up with TRBD2. The CDR3 runs 17 residues. V shed 4 bases and J 0 bases; nucleotides not matched to a gene: 3. CDR1 SGHNT and CDR2 YENEEA come from the germline V gene.

This rearrangement joins TRBV28 to TRBJ2-1, with D possibly TRBD2 on 7 matching bases. This CDR3 contains 16 residues. The V end was cut by 6 bases, the J end by 7 bases, with 22 bases between. Germline CDR1 reads MDHEN; CDR2 reads SYDVKM. CDR3 in amino acids: CASSPGGAGRVNEQFF. CDR3 bases: TGTGCCAGCAGCCCTGGGGGGGCCGGGCGGGTTAATGAGCAGTTCTTC.

The rearrangement uses TRBV19 and TRBJ2-2; 9 bases align to TRBD2. The CDR3 totals 16 residues. Germline V gene sequence: CDR1 LNHDA, CDR2 SQIVND (reference sequence). With V trimmed by 5 bases and J by 2 bases, 6 bases remained unmatched. CDR3 nucleotides: TGTGCCAGTAGTGCTCCCGGGACTAGCAACACCGGGGAGCTGTTTTTT. Translating it yields CASSAPGTSNTGELFF. Supplemented by reference TRBV19 and TRBJ2-2, the full variable domain reads DGGITQSPKYLFRKEGQNVTLSCEQNLNHDAMYWYRQDPGQGLRLIYYSQIVNDFQKGDIAEGYSVSREKKESFPLTVTSAQKNPTAFYLCASSAPGTSNTGELFFGEGSRLTVL.

The V and J genes are TRBV7-9 and TRBJ2-2; possible D gene TRBD2, 5 bases. V was clipped by 3 bases and J by 5 bases, with 7 bases between them. The germline V gene has CDR1 SEHNR and CDR2 FQNEAQ (reference sequence). The CDR3 has 13 amino acids. This CDR3 is CASSLGGTGELFF. The CDR3 nucleotides read TGTGCCAGCAGCTTGGGCGGGACCGGGGAGCTGTTTTTT.

The chain joins TRBV27 to TRBJ1-2, with D perhaps matching TRBD1 (6 bases). In germline, CDR1 is MNHEY, CDR2 SMNVEV (reference sequence). This CDR3 spans 15 amino acids. Trimming left V 2 bases short and J 4 bases short, with 14 bases between. The CDR3 DNA reads as TGTGCCAGCAGTTTAGACGGCAGGGGTGGCTATGGCTACACCTTC. As protein: CASSLDGRGGYGYTF.

The rearrangement uses TRBV19 and TRBJ2-1, with TRBD1 as a possible D gene (6 bases). Trimming took off 4 bases at V and 11 bases at J, with 15 bases between the two ends. CDR1 and CDR2 from the germline V gene are LNHDA and SQIVND (reference sequence). The CDR3 is 13 amino acids. Written as DNA, the CDR3 is TGTGCCAGTAGTAACGGGGTAGGGGGTAAGCAGTTCTTC. It codes for CASSNGVGGKQFF.

This clone was detected once. The chain combines TRBV18 with TRBJ2-2; 7 nucleotides agree with TRBD2. Trimming removed 3 bases from V and 8 bases from J; junction bases left unmatched: 3. Germline loops: CDR1 KGHSH, CDR2 LQKENI. The CDR3 spans 13 residues. CDR3 DNA: TGTGCCAGCTCACCGGGACTAAAAGGGGAGCTGTTTTTT. Amino acid sequence: CASSPGLKGELFF.

The chain employs TRBV4-2 and TRBJ2-7; 8 bases are shared with TRBD2. This CDR3 is 14 amino acids long. CDR1 is LGHNA and CDR2 is YNFKEQ in the germline V gene. V was pared by 4 bases and J by 6 bases, with 8 bases of the junction left unmatched. CDR3 sequence: CASSPRVAGLEQYF. Written as DNA, the CDR3 is TGTGCCAGCAGCCCGCGTGTAGCGGGACTCGAGCAGTACTTC.

This clone came up once. The chain has TRBV28 and TRBJ1-4, with D possibly TRBD1 on 6 matching bases. V gave up 5 bases and J gave up 8 bases, with 18 bases separating them. The length of the CDR3 is 15 residues. Germline-derived CDR1 and CDR2 are MDHEN and SYDVKM. This CDR3 reads CASSRRTGLGEKLFF. Written as DNA, the CDR3 is TGTGCCAGCAGTCGACGAACAGGGTTGGGGGAAAAACTGTTTTTT.

Points on this clone: At the DNA level, this CDR3 is encoded by other sequences in the same sample as well. The rearrangement links TRBV20-1 to TRBJ1-2; D ambiguous. Trimming stripped 7 bases from V and 5 bases from J, with 8 bases between. The CDR3 sequence is 10 residues long. CDR1 and CDR2 (germline): DFQATT, SNEGSKA (reference sequence). Here the CDR3 DNA reads TGCAGTGTTGGAGGGTATGGCTACACCTTC. This codes for CSVGGYGYTF.

Only one count was recorded for this clone. This chain uses TRBV20-1 with TRBJ2-7, with D hard to call. Germline V gene lookup returns CDR1 DFQATT and CDR2 SNEGSKA (reference sequence). V was cut by 2 bases and J by 1 base, with 3 bases left in between. The CDR3 is 11 residues long. The CDR3 loop is CSARRSYEQYF. CDR3 in DNA: TGCAGTGCTAGACGTTCCTACGAGCAGTACTTC.